The rows below give T cell receptor beta chains drawn from one sample of a study of spatial heterogeneity in lung cancer. TCRdb called the 5' RACE reads again in MiXCR, with one record for every CDR3 protein. The data contain about 17,000 distinct CDR3 sequences, about a fifth of them singletons. The material was PBMCs, obtained at surgery. The receptors derive from a female donor with early-stage non-small cell lung cancer. Each CDR3 is given with its conserved first and last residue. Each record gives: J gene, D gene, V gene, clone size, CDR3 protein, CDR3 DNA. A D gene is named only where the DNA matches it firmly. Rows may omit the clone size; those that give it use once, few, many or a size class.

J: TRBJ1-2
D: -
V: TRBV7-9
size: -
CDR3: CASSLAPEPAGYTF
DNA: TGTGCCAGCAGCTTAGCGCCAGAACCAGCCGGCTACACCTTC

J: TRBJ1-1
D: -
V: TRBV12-3/TRBV12-4
size: many
CDR3: CASRGGPAEAFF
DNA: TGTGCCAGCAGGGGGGGGCCAGCTGAAGCTTTCTTT

J: TRBJ1-1
D: -
V: TRBV3-1
size: -
CDR3: CASSPGQGFNTEAFF
DNA: TGTGCCAGCAGCCCCGGGCAGGGGTTCAACACTGAAGCTTTCTTT

J: TRBJ2-5
D: -
V: TRBV18
size: many
CDR3: CASSPPEQKETQYF
DNA: TGTGCCAGCTCACCACCGGAACAGAAGGAGACCCAGTACTTC

J: TRBJ2-7
D: TRBD2
V: TRBV6-6
size: many
CDR3: CASSPWTSGNYEQYF
DNA: TGTGCCAGCAGTCCTTGGACTAGCGGGAACTACGAGCAGTACTTC

J: TRBJ2-1
D: -
V: TRBV2
size: many
CDR3: CASSEVKGVGEQFF
DNA: TGTGCCAGCAGTGAAGTTAAAGGGGTGGGCGAGCAGTTCTTC

J: TRBJ1-2
D: -
V: TRBV10-3
size: many
CDR3: CAISLLGGQDYGYTF
DNA: TGTGCCATCAGTCTGCTTGGGGGGCAAGACTATGGCTACACCTTC

J: TRBJ2-3
D: -
V: TRBV5-4
size: -
CDR3: CASSFHLGTDTQYF
DNA: TGTGCCAGCAGCTTTCACTTGGGTACGGATACGCAGTATTTT

J: TRBJ2-5
D: -
V: TRBV4-3
size: few
CDR3: CASSQETGDRETQYF
DNA: TGCGCCAGCAGCCAAGAGACGGGAGATCGGGAGACCCAGTACTTC

J: TRBJ2-3
D: TRBD2
V: TRBV11-2
size: -
CDR3: CASSPRAGADTQYF
DNA: TGTGCCAGCAGCCCCCGCGCGGGGGCAGATACGCAGTATTTT

J: TRBJ2-7
D: TRBD2
V: TRBV7-6
size: many
CDR3: CASSHSGSTGYEQYF
DNA: TGTGCCAGCAGTCATAGCGGGAGTACAGGCTACGAGCAGTACTTC

J: TRBJ2-1
D: -
V: TRBV20-1
size: -
CDR3: CSARVRGSPEQFF
DNA: TGCAGTGCTAGAGTTCGGGGTTCCCCTGAGCAGTTCTTC

J: TRBJ1-2
D: -
V: TRBV28
size: many
CDR3: CASTLSVGANYGYTF
DNA: TGTGCCAGCACCTTATCCGTCGGGGCAAACTATGGCTACACCTTC

J: TRBJ1-1
D: -
V: TRBV7-9
size: many
CDR3: CASSRMEGSTEAFF
DNA: TGTGCCAGCAGCCGTATGGAGGGGAGTACTGAAGCTTTCTTT

J: TRBJ2-1
D: -
V: TRBV2
size: -
CDR3: CASSEGGASVPPQFF
DNA: TGTGCCAGCAGTGAAGGGGGGGCTAGCGTCCCGCCTCAGTTCTTC

J: TRBJ2-1
D: TRBD2
V: TRBV6-1
size: many
CDR3: CASSKTRLAGPNEQFF
DNA: TGTGCCAGCAGCAAAACCAGACTAGCGGGTCCCAATGAGCAGTTCTTC

J: TRBJ1-2
D: -
V: TRBV12-3/TRBV12-4
size: many
CDR3: CASSTPYDGYTF
DNA: TGTGCCAGCAGTACCCCTTACGATGGCTACACCTTC

J: TRBJ2-7
D: -
V: TRBV7-9
size: -
CDR3: CASSLDIYEQYF
DNA: TGTGCCAGCAGCTTGGACATTTACGAGCAGTACTTC